What follows are 15 T cell receptor beta chains derived from one specimen sequenced in a study of CD8+ T cells in alopecia areata. Treatment given: oral pan-JAK inhibitor, 5-10 mg twice daily. cDNA reverse transcribed from extracted RNA served as the sequencing template. Clones were read by immunoSEQ multiplex PCR, and TCRdb kept only the in-frame ones, dropping some. The sample shows 120,000 or so clones, around 60% of them seen only once. Sequencing was performed on CD4+ T cells sorted from blood, taken at week 4, from a patient treated with tofacitinib. The receptors here all came from a human donor with alopecia areata.

This rearrangement joins TRBV9 to TRBJ2-1, with D possibly matching TRBD2 (6 bases). CDR1 and CDR2 from the germline V gene are SGDLS and YYNGEE. Trimming shortened V by 3 bases and J by 0 bases, and 10 bases separated the two germline ends. This CDR3 comprises 15 residues. This CDR3 reads CASSDGSFSYNEQFF. The CDR3 nucleotides are TGTGCCAGCAGCGACGGGAGCTTCTCCTACAATGAGCAGTTCTTC.

The V call is TRBV4-3, the J call TRBJ2-3; 7 bases line up with TRBD1. The germline V gene has CDR1 LGHNA and CDR2 YSLEER. The CDR3 sequence is 15 residues long. The trim removed 4 bases at V and 0 bases at J, leaving 4 bases unmatched. The CDR3 spells CASSRRQGSTDTQYF. Written as DNA, the CDR3 is TGCGCCAGCAGCCGCCGACAGGGTAGCACAGATACGCAGTATTTT.

CDR3 in amino acids: CASSGQGSGANVLTF. DNA of the CDR3: TGTGCCAGCAGTGGACAGGGATCTGGGGCCAACGTCCTGACTTTC. The rearrangement uses TRBV2 and TRBJ2-6; 7 bases are shared with TRBD1. The junction had 1 base not matched to a gene; V was cut back by 4 bases and J by 1 base. The CDR3 loop spans 15 amino acids. Germline V lookup: CDR1 SNHLY, CDR2 FYNNEI.

This clone was picked up one time. V usage is TRBV19 and J usage is TRBJ1-1; 7 bases map to TRBD1. V was pared by 3 bases and J by 6 bases, with 1 base of the junction left unmatched. Germline V gives CDR1 LNHDA, CDR2 SQIVND (reference sequence). The CDR3 spans 12 residues. CDR3 in DNA: TGTGCCAGTAGTATCCAGGGGGCTGAAGCTTTCTTT. Translated, it gives CASSIQGAEAFF.

This clone has only a few counts. The chain is built from TRBV29-1 and TRBJ1-5; weak D call: TRBD1 (5 bases). The CDR3 contains 13 residues. V dropped 3 bases and J dropped 3 bases, with 9 bases sitting between them. Germline lookup yields CDR1 SQVTM and CDR2 ANQGSEA. The CDR3 region has the DNA TGCAGCGTTGAGGTGGGACCCAATCAGCCCCAGCATTTT. Translating gives CSVEVGPNQPQHF.

The gene calls are TRBV6-5 and TRBJ2-7; TRBD2 is a possible D gene (6 bases). There are 14 residues in the CDR3. Germline CDR1 is MNHEY and CDR2 is SVGAGI. Trimming cost V 6 bases and J 2 bases, with 14 bases left between them. This CDR3 reads CASSYGRLAYEQYF. The CDR3 DNA reads as TGTGCCAGCAGCTACGGGAGACTAGCCTACGAGCAGTACTTC.

V is TRBV30 and J is TRBJ2-1; D remains ambiguous. The germline V gene has CDR1 GTSNPN and CDR2 SVGIG (reference sequence). There are 13 residues in the CDR3. Deletions cut 4 bases from V and 3 bases from J, with 10 bases between. The CDR3 loop reads CAWTTWGYNEQFF. CDR3 DNA: TGTGCCTGGACTACTTGGGGCTACAATGAGCAGTTCTTC.

CDR3: CSVLTGFDAEAFF. As DNA, the CDR3 is TGCAGCGTGTTGACAGGGTTTGACGCTGAAGCTTTCTTT. The genes are TRBV29-1 and TRBJ1-1; 7 nucleotides line up with TRBD1. CDR3 size: 13 residues. Germline V lookup: CDR1 SQVTM, CDR2 ANQGSEA. Trimming at V came to 6 bases and at J to 6 bases, leaving 10 bases not matched to a gene.

This clone was counted once. The chain couples TRBV30 to TRBJ1-5; D uncertain. V shed 2 bases and J shed 7 bases, with 12 bases lying between them. Germline values: CDR1 GTSNPN, CDR2 SVGIG (reference sequence). The CDR3 length is 13 residues. In DNA, the CDR3 is TGTGCCTGGAGTCCGGGCCCAGGCCAGCCCCAGCATTTT. It is translated as CAWSPGPGQPQHF.

This chain uses TRBV7-9 with TRBJ2-1, with a tentative D call TRBD2 (5 bases). This CDR3 is 15 amino acids long. Between the trimmed V and J ends, which lost 5 bases and 8 bases, there was a span of 19 bases. Germline CDR1 SEHNR, CDR2 FQNEAQ (reference sequence). CDR3 residues: CASSLLWGEVDEQFF. The CDR3 DNA sequence: TGTGCCAGCAGCCTCCTTTGGGGAGAGGTCGATGAGCAGTTCTTC.

This rearrangement joins TRBV5-1 to TRBJ2-1; 11 bases fit TRBD2. The CDR3 contains 16 residues. V lost 1 base, J lost 9 bases, and 9 bases stayed unmatched. Germline values: CDR1 SGHRS, CDR2 YFSETQ. CDR3 nucleotide sequence: TGCGCCAGCAGCTTGAGTACTAGCGGGAGTCGTGGTGAGCAGTTCTTC. It yields the protein CASSLSTSGSRGEQFF.

This chain uses TRBV9 with TRBJ2-5; 11 bases match TRBD2. V lost 0 bases to trimming and J lost 5 bases; unmatched junction nucleotides: 9. Looked up from germline, CDR1 is SGDLS and CDR2 is YYNGEE. The CDR3 runs to 17 residues. CDR3 in DNA: TGTGCCAGCAGCGTAGAGGGTAGCGGGGGGGCCCGGGAGACCCAGTACTTC. Its translation: CASSVEGSGGARETQYF. Drawing the rest from reference TRBV9 and TRBJ2-5, the complete variable domain is DSGVTQTPKHLITATGQRVTLRCSPRSGDLSVYWYQQSLDQGLQFLIQYYNGEERAKGNILERFSAQQFPDLHSELNLSSLELGDSALYFCASSVEGSGGARETQYFGPGTRLLVL.

This clone was seen a single time. The J gene is TRBJ2-5, the V gene TRBV7-6; 8 bases match TRBD1. Germline V gene sequence: CDR1 SGHVS, CDR2 FNYEAQ. V was clipped by 5 bases and J by 1 base; unmatched bases: 9. CDR3 length: 16 amino acids. This chain's CDR3 is CASSQGQGWVQETQYF. In DNA, the CDR3 is TGTGCCAGCAGCCAAGGACAGGGATGGGTCCAAGAGACCCAGTACTTC.

This clone was counted a few times. The chain is built from TRBV9 and TRBJ1-2; a possible D gene is TRBD1 (5 bases). Deletions cut 6 bases from V and 6 bases from J, with 6 bases between. The CDR3 is 10 amino acids. The germline CDR1 and CDR2 sequences are SGDLS and YYNGEE. CDR3 DNA: TGTGCCAGCAAAGGGGATGGCTACACCTTC. Its protein product is CASKGDGYTF. Using reference TRBV9 and TRBJ1-2 for the parts outside the CDR3, the full variable domain is DSGVTQTPKHLITATGQRVTLRCSPRSGDLSVYWYQQSLDQGLQFLIQYYNGEERAKGNILERFSAQQFPDLHSELNLSSLELGDSALYFCASKGDGYTFGSGTRLTVV.

The chain joins TRBV5-6 to TRBJ2-5, with 10 bases fitting TRBD2. The CDR3 is made up of 17 amino acids. The J segment lost 5 bases and the V segment lost 1 base, leaving 11 bases of the junction unmatched. Germline V gene data show CDR1 as SGHDT and CDR2 as YYEEEE. The DNA for the CDR3 is TGTGCCAGCAGCTTGCGACTAGCGGGCCGAGGGAGGGAGACCCAGTACTTC. Protein product: CASSLRLAGRGRETQYF.